The rows below give T cell receptor beta chains drawn from one sample of a study of technical replicates of blood from a handful of donors. The method was immunoSEQ multiplex PCR; TCRdb's version includes in-frame clones alone and lacks a portion of them. The profile shows 14,000 or so clones, 80% to 90% of them singletons. Sequencing was carried out using PBMCs. These TCRs come from a human donor in good health. The CDR3 runs from the conserved cysteine through the conserved F or W. D genes are given only for firm matches. Rows may omit the clone size; those that give it use once, few, many or a size class.

TRBD2	TRBV4-2	TRBJ2-1	-	TGTGCCAGCAGCCAAGATGGGATAGCGGGAGGTCTTAGGAATGAGCAGTTCTTC	CASSQDGIAGGLRNEQFF
-	TRBV5-1	TRBJ2-2	-	TGCGCCAGCAGCTCCATACCCGGCACCGGGGAGCTGTTTTTT	CASSSIPGTGELFF
-	TRBV6-6	TRBJ1-5	-	TGTGCCAGCAGCTCTTTCGGGAGCAATCAGCCCCAGCATTTT	CASSSFGSNQPQHF
TRBD1	TRBV27	TRBJ1-2	-	TGTGCCAGCAGTTTGACAGGGGATTTCTTTGGCTACACCTTC	CASSLTGDFFGYTF
-	TRBV28	TRBJ2-3	-	TGTGCCAGCAGTCGTTATACGCAGTATTTT	CASSRYTQYF
TRBD1	TRBV19	TRBJ1-5	-	TGTGCCAGTAGTATATTTGACAGGGGACGTAAGCCCCAGCATTTT	CASSIFDRGRKPQHF
TRBD2	TRBV14	TRBJ2-7	-	TGTGCCAGCAGCCAAGGCCCTACGGGAGGGTCCTATTTAACCTACGAGCAGTACTTC	CASSQGPTGGSYLTYEQYF
TRBD2	TRBV28	TRBJ2-7	few	TGTGCCAACCAGGCTAGCGGTACTTACGAGCAGTACTTC	CANQASGTYEQYF
-	TRBV20-1	TRBJ1-3	-	TGCAGTGCTAGTTTAGAAAACACCATATATTTT	CSASLENTIYF
TRBD2	TRBV10-3	TRBJ2-1	-	TGTGCCATCAGTGACAGACTAGCGGGAGTCCCCCCTGAGCAGTTCTTC	CAISDRLAGVPPEQFF
-	TRBV30	TRBJ1-4	-	TGTGCCTGGAGTGGAGGGAATGAAAAACTGTTTTTT	CAWSGGNEKLFF
TRBD2	TRBV4-1	TRBJ2-7	-	TGCGCCAGCAGCCAAGATGTCGGGGTAGCGGGCTACGAGCAGTACTTC	CASSQDVGVAGYEQYF
TRBD1	TRBV5-1	TRBJ2-7	-	TGCGCCAGCAGCTTTCAGGGGGATAACGAGCAGTACTTC	CASSFQGDNEQYF
-	TRBV11-3	TRBJ1-3	-	TGTGCCAGCAGCCGTCAGTACGGAAACACCATATATTTT	CASSRQYGNTIYF
TRBD1	TRBV7-9	TRBJ1-1	-	TGTGCCAGCAGCCCTGGGACAGGGTACACTGAAGCTTTCTTT	CASSPGTGYTEAFF
-	TRBV5-6	TRBJ2-1	-	TGTGCCAGCAGCCCGGGAGCGGATGAGCAGTTCTTC	CASSPGADEQFF
TRBD1	TRBV5-1	TRBJ2-1	-	TGCGCCAGCAGCCCTCTTACGGGACAGGGTGGCGGTGAGCAGTTCTTC	CASSPLTGQGGGEQFF
-	TRBV25-1	TRBJ1-2	few	TGTGCCAGCAGTGGGGCGGGAGGGGGCTACACCTTC	CASSGAGGGYTF
-	TRBV5-4	TRBJ2-1	-	TGTGCCAGCAGCCAGACTAGTGGGGGGTCCGATGAGCAGTTCTTC	CASSQTSGGSDEQFF
-	TRBV2	TRBJ2-5	-	TGTGCCAGCAGCGGGACAAGACAAGAGACCCAGTACTTC	CASSGTRQETQYF
TRBD1	TRBV6-6	TRBJ1-3	once	TGTGCCAGCAGTACAGGGGGGGATCGGAACACCATATATTTT	CASSTGGDRNTIYF
TRBD2	TRBV7-2	TRBJ2-1	-	TGTGCCAGCAGCGTAACTAGCGGGAGTAATCAGTTCTTC	CASSVTSGSNQFF
TRBD2	TRBV29-1	TRBJ2-7	-	TGCAGCGTTGAGAGGACTAGCGGGAGTTACGAGCAGTACTTC	CSVERTSGSYEQYF
-	TRBV9	TRBJ2-1	once	TGTGCCAGCAGCGTTTCTTCCGGGACTCTATCTGGGGCTGAGCAGTTCTTC	CASSVSSGTLSGAEQFF
TRBD2	TRBV5-4	TRBJ2-1	-	TGTGCCAGCAGCTTGAACAGCGGGAGGCCGGATGAGCAGTTCTTC	CASSLNSGRPDEQFF
TRBD2	TRBV19	TRBJ2-1	-	TGTGCCAGTAGTATAGTAACTAGCGGGACTGGCCGCAATGAGCAGTTCTTC	CASSIVTSGTGRNEQFF
TRBD2	TRBV7-6	TRBJ2-2	-	TGTGCCAGCAGCTTGCCCCCTGTAGCGGGAGGGTTTTTTACCGGGGAGCTGTTTTTT	CASSLPPVAGGFFTGELFF
TRBD2	TRBV5-1	TRBJ2-1	-	TGCGCCAGCAGCTTTATTTCGGGAGGCTTCTACAATGAGCAGTTCTTC	CASSFISGGFYNEQFF
-	TRBV2	TRBJ2-3	-	TGTGCCAGCAACTACCAAGATACGCAGTATTTT	CASNYQDTQYF
-	TRBV11-2	TRBJ2-1	-	TGTGCCAGCAGCTTAGGGGATTCGCGACAGCCTAAGTTCTTC	CASSLGDSRQPKFF
-	TRBV6-6	TRBJ2-7	-	TGTGCCAGCAGTTATCGGGAGAACGAGCAGTACTTC	CASSYRENEQYF
TRBD2	TRBV7-7	TRBJ2-1	-	TGTGCCAGCAGCATTGGACTAGGTCATGAGCAGTTCTTC	CASSIGLGHEQFF
TRBD1	TRBV6-1	TRBJ2-1	-	TGTGCCAGCAGTGAAGTCTGGACAGGGTTGTACAATGAGCAGTTCTTC	CASSEVWTGLYNEQFF
-	TRBV4-1	TRBJ2-7	once	TGCGCCAGCAGCCCAGTGGAGTTGACGTCCTACGAGCAGTACTTC	CASSPVELTSYEQYF
-	TRBV25-1	TRBJ2-5	-	TGTGCCAGCAGTGATCCCGGTGTCGGGAAGACCCAGTACTTC	CASSDPGVGKTQYF
TRBD2	TRBV19	TRBJ2-2	-	TGTGCCAGCGTTCTTTCCGGACTAGCCAGCACCGGGGAGCTGTTTTTT	CASVLSGLASTGELFF
TRBD1	TRBV2	TRBJ2-7	-	TGTGCCAGCAGTGAACTGACAGGGGGCCCGTACGAGCAGTACTTC	CASSELTGGPYEQYF
TRBD1	TRBV7-2	TRBJ1-1	-	TGTGCCAGCAGCCCCAGGAGGGGGCGGGACACTGAAGCTTTCTTT	CASSPRRGRDTEAFF
TRBD2	TRBV7-2	TRBJ2-2	once	TGTGCCAGCAGCGGGACTAGCTTTAACACCGGGGAGCTGTTTTTT	CASSGTSFNTGELFF
TRBD1	TRBV11-3	TRBJ1-1	few	TGTGCCAGCAGCTTAGGCTCGGACAGGGTGGCTTTCTTT	CASSLGSDRVAFF
TRBD1	TRBV6-1	TRBJ1-5	-	TGTGCCAGCAGCGGACAGGGGCAAAATCAGCCCCAGCATTTT	CASSGQGQNQPQHF
TRBD1	TRBV6-5	TRBJ1-3	-	TGTGCCAGCAGTGAACAGGGGGGTGGAAACACCATATATTTT	CASSEQGGGNTIYF